One and the same sample provided the 29 T cell receptor beta chains below, sequenced in a study of T cells in Graves' hyperthyroidism and ophthalmopathy. Amplified TCR beta CDR3 regions derived from RNA transcripts. Using the HTBI primer set, a first-round RT-PCR was run on the TCR CDR3. MiXCR, applied by TCRdb to the multiplex PCR reads, yields one record per CDR3 protein. The sample has fewer than 650,000 distinct CDR3 sequences; 46% are singletons. The specimen sequenced was peripheral blood or thyroid tissue (not recorded which). The receptors were sampled from an adult woman with Graves' disease, either hyperthyroidism or ophthalmopathy (not recorded which).

The chain couples TRBV6-2 or TRBV6-3 to TRBJ2-7; D is ambiguous. This CDR3 is built from 12 residues. CDR1 and CDR2 (germline): MNHEY, SVGEGT. Trimming stripped 3 bases from V and 2 bases from J, with 5 bases between. The CDR3 DNA sequence: TGTGCCAGCAGTTATACCCCCTACGAGCAGTACTTC. Its translation is CASSYTPYEQYF.

V is TRBV5-6 and J is TRBJ2-5; 9 bases fit TRBD2. V shed 4 bases and J 5 bases; nucleotides not matched to a gene: 12. There are 16 residues in the CDR3. Looked up from germline, CDR1 is SGHDT and CDR2 is YYEEEE. CDR3 protein: CASSRPEAGGKETQYF. The CDR3 DNA follows: TGTGCCAGCAGCCGTCCCGAAGCGGGGGGAAAGGAGACCCAGTACTTC.

This clonotype was detected many times. This chain links TRBV15 with TRBJ1-1; D is undetermined. V was pared by 0 bases and J by 11 bases, with 13 bases between. The CDR3 runs to 13 residues. Germline assignment: CDR1 LNHNV and CDR2 YYDKDF (reference sequence). The CDR3 here is CATSRDRAYGAFF. The CDR3 nucleotides are TGTGCCACCAGCAGAGATCGGGCCTATGGGGCTTTCTTT.

A word on this clonotype: At one of its ends the junction is not consistent with the germline gene, which may arise from a read error. The rearrangement links TRBV10-3 to TRBJ1-1, with D tentatively TRBD1 (6 bases). The CDR3 runs to 15 residues. Per the germline V gene, CDR1 is ENHRY and CDR2 is SYGVKD. In DNA, the CDR3 is TGTGCCACCAGTGCGCCGGGACAACCAAACACTGAAGCTTTCTTT. It codes for CATSAPGQPNTEAFF.

V is TRBV4-3 and J is TRBJ1-1; D perhaps matches TRBD1 (6 bases). The germline V gene encodes CDR1 LGHNA and CDR2 YSLEER. The V and J ends lost 1 base and 2 bases respectively, with 20 bases between them. CDR3 length: 18 amino acids. CDR3 amino acids: CASSQVPLFQGLNTEAFF. CDR3 DNA sequence: TGCGCCAGCAGCCAAGTTCCCCTTTTTCAGGGGCTAAACACTGAAGCTTTCTTT.

The chain combines TRBV6-5 with TRBJ2-2; D is unclear. The ends were cut back, 0 bases at V and 5 bases at J, with 10 bases in the middle. Germline V CDR1 and CDR2: MNHEY, SVGAGI. This CDR3 contains 15 residues. The CDR3 reads CASSYSRSLTGELFF. CDR3 DNA sequence: TGTGCCAGCAGTTACTCCCGGTCTTTAACCGGGGAGCTGTTTTTT.

The chain carries TRBV6-1 and TRBJ2-7; 10 bases are shared with TRBD1. V lost 8 bases to trimming and J lost 3 bases; unmatched junction nucleotides: 4. The CDR3 spans 13 residues. Germline values: CDR1 MNHNS, CDR2 SASEGT. The CDR3 DNA reads TGTGCCAGCGGCTGGACAGGGGGCTACGAGCAGTACTTC. Translated: CASGWTGGYEQYF.

The V and J genes are TRBV6-5 and TRBJ1-6; D is unclear. V lost 4 bases and J 10 bases, leaving 8 bases between the germline ends. The CDR3 contains 12 residues. Per the germline V gene, CDR1 is MNHEY and CDR2 is SVGAGI. CDR3 sequence reads: CASSSGESPLHF. In DNA form, the CDR3 reads TGTGCCAGCAGTTCCGGGGAATCACCCCTCCACTTT.

This clonotype was seen at least ten times. The rearrangement links TRBV15 to TRBJ1-5; D gene ambiguous. V gave up 0 bases and J gave up 9 bases, with 12 bases separating them. This CDR3 has 14 amino acids. Germline V gene data show CDR1 as LNHNV and CDR2 as YYDKDF (reference sequence). Here the CDR3 DNA reads TGTGCCACCAGCAGAGAGAGGGCCTTGGTGCCCCAGCATTTT. It codes for CATSRERALVPQHF.

On this clonotype: A much larger clone sits a single nucleotide away, making a read error possible. The V and J genes are TRBV12-3 or TRBV12-4 and TRBJ2-5; 9 bases are a match to TRBD1. V trimming: 6 bases; J trimming: 3 bases; junction bases outside the gene matches: 8. This CDR3 comprises 15 residues. CDR3 bases: TGTGCCAGCAGACCACGGACAGGGGAGGAAGAGACCCAGTACTTC. This gives the protein CASRPRTGEEETQYF.

The genes are TRBV5-1 and TRBJ2-2; D might be TRBD2 (6 bases). V was shortened by 5 bases and J by 5 bases, with 19 bases between the two germline ends. The CDR3 consists of 16 residues. The germline gives CDR1 SGHRS, CDR2 YFSETQ. The CDR3 DNA sequence: TGCGCCAGCAGGCCGCCACGGGGACGGGGGACCGGGGAGCTGTTTTTT. It specifies CASRPPRGRGTGELFF.

The V call is TRBV7-8, the J call TRBJ1-2, with D possibly being TRBD1 (5 bases). V lost 5 bases and J 2 bases, leaving 21 bases between the germline ends. CDR1 is SGHVS, CDR2 FQNEAQ, per germline. The CDR3 totals 17 residues. Written as DNA, the CDR3 is TGTGCCAGCAGCGAGGGACTAGCTGGGCGCCTAAACTATGGCTACACCTTC. Its translation: CASSEGLAGRLNYGYTF.

Comment on this clonotype: The junction shows a germline mismatch at one end, possibly a read error. The chain recombines TRBV5-1 with TRBJ2-5, with 7 bases identical to TRBD1. Germline V gene sequence: CDR1 SGHRS, CDR2 YFSETQ. The CDR3 is 15 residues long. In DNA form, the CDR3 reads TGCGCCAGCATGCGATCGACAGGGTACCAAGAGACTCAGTACTTC. Translating gives CASMRSTGYQETQYF.

J is TRBJ2-7 and V is TRBV10-3; a weak D match, TRBD1 (5 bases). Germline values: CDR1 ENHRY, CDR2 SYGVKD. V gave up 10 bases and J gave up 1 base, with 14 bases separating them. The CDR3 is made up of 13 amino acids. The CDR3 nucleotides read TGTGCCACGAAAAAACAGGTTTCCTACGAGCAGTACTTC. Residues: CATKKQVSYEQYF.

The chain combines TRBV29-1 with TRBJ2-5; tentatively, D is TRBD1 (6 bases). The V end lost 3 bases, the J end lost 4 bases, and 15 bases lay between the germline ends. The germline CDR1 and CDR2 sequences are SQVTM and ANQGSEA. CDR3 length: 14 amino acids. CDR3 sequence: CSVEDWGLVETQYF. The CDR3 nucleotides are TGCAGCGTTGAGGATTGGGGGCTAGTAGAGACCCAGTACTTC.

V usage is TRBV7-9 and J usage is TRBJ1-1; no definite D call. The CDR3 loop spans 15 amino acids. The germline V gene has CDR1 SEHNR and CDR2 FQNEAQ (reference sequence). The ends were cut back, 6 bases at V and 0 bases at J, with 14 bases in the middle. Written as DNA, the CDR3 is TGTGCCAGCAGTGGGGTAGGAACACTGAACACTGAAGCTTTCTTT. Its protein product is CASSGVGTLNTEAFF.

A remark on this clonotype: A junction end diverges from the germline sequence, so it may reflect a read error. This chain connects TRBV6-1 to TRBJ1-2, with D maybe TRBD1 (5 bases). CDR3 length: 15 residues. Germline V gene lookup returns CDR1 MNHNS and CDR2 SASEGT. The CDR3 bases are TGTGCCAGCAGAATAGCAGGGTCTCAGGCCGGTGGCTGCACCTTC. Translating gives CASRIAGSQAGGCTF.

The chain recombines TRBV7-9 with TRBJ1-6; D is ambiguous. V lost 5 bases, J lost 8 bases, and 16 bases lay in between. CDR1 and CDR2 (germline): SEHNR, FQNEAQ (reference sequence). CDR3 length: 15 amino acids. The CDR3, as DNA: TGTGCCAGCAGCCGGAACCGGGATCCTTATTCACCCCTCCACTTT. This codes for CASSRNRDPYSPLHF.

The V gene is TRBV5-4, the J gene TRBJ2-3, with 8 bases identical to TRBD1. V lost 6 bases, J lost 1 base, and 1 base stayed unmatched. This CDR3 comprises 13 residues. Germline values: CDR1 SGHNT, CDR2 YYREEE (reference sequence). The CDR3 is CASKDRGTDTQYF. The CDR3 DNA reads TGTGCCAGCAAGGACAGGGGCACAGATACGCAGTATTTT.

This clonotype was detected many times. The chain has TRBV7-2 and TRBJ2-7; TRBD1 aligns across 7 bases. The CDR3 totals 13 residues. Germline V CDR1 and CDR2: SGHTA, FQGNSA. Trimming removed 4 bases from V and 3 bases from J; junction bases left unmatched: 3. DNA for the CDR3: TGTGCCAGCAGCTCGGGGACAGTCTACGAGCAGTACTTC. It yields the protein CASSSGTVYEQYF.

The CDR3 region has the DNA TGCAGTGTTACTAATGGCTACACCTTC. As protein: CSVTNGYTF. The chain employs TRBV20-1 and TRBJ1-2; no clear D gene. From germline, CDR1 is DFQATT and CDR2 SNEGSKA (reference sequence). The CDR3 contains 9 residues. The germline V and J ends were trimmed by 7 bases and 6 bases, with 6 bases remaining between them.

The rearrangement joins TRBV4-3 to TRBJ2-1; D unresolved. This CDR3 region has 11 residues. Germline CDR1 and CDR2: LGHNA and YSLEER. V was clipped by 2 bases and J by 9 bases, with 5 bases between them. The CDR3 DNA reads TGCGCCAGCAGCCAAAACAGTGAGCAGTTCTTC. Translation gives CASSQNSEQFF.

The J gene is TRBJ2-5, the V gene TRBV7-9; D perhaps matches TRBD2 (6 bases). Germline V lookup: CDR1 SEHNR, CDR2 FQNEAQ (reference sequence). Trimming stripped 2 bases from V and 4 bases from J, with 20 bases between. This CDR3 comprises 17 residues. The CDR3 DNA reads as TGTGCCAGCAGCTTATACGGTCATGGAGGGGATGGAGAGACCCAGTACTTC. Its protein product is CASSLYGHGGDGETQYF.

In this sample, this clonotype turned up many times. The chain links TRBV20-1 to TRBJ2-5; perhaps TRBD1 as D (6 bases). This CDR3 spans 12 amino acids. CDR1 is DFQATT and CDR2 is SNEGSKA in the germline V gene (reference sequence). Trimming left V 2 bases short and J 4 bases short, with 8 bases between. Written as DNA, the CDR3 is TGCAGTGCTAGACAGGGGAGAGAGACCCAGTACTTC. It specifies CSARQGRETQYF.

The V gene is TRBV19, the J gene TRBJ2-5; possibly TRBD2 for D (5 bases). The V gene's germline CDR1 is LNHDA and CDR2 SQIVND (reference sequence). The CDR3 length is 14 residues. The V and J ends lost 8 bases and 4 bases respectively, with 17 bases between them. Here the CDR3 reads CASSRAIRRETQYF. The CDR3 region has the DNA TGTGCCAGTTCGAGGGCCATTCGTCGAGAGACCCAGTACTTC.

V is TRBV28 and J is TRBJ1-1, with unresolved D. This CDR3 has 15 amino acids. Looked up from germline, CDR1 is MDHEN and CDR2 is SYDVKM. With 4 bases removed from V and 0 bases from J, the gap between germline ends came to 12 bases. CDR3 residues: CASSSPGYMNTEAFF. DNA of the CDR3: TGTGCCAGCAGTTCCCCGGGGTACATGAACACTGAAGCTTTCTTT.

This chain connects TRBV10-3 to TRBJ1-3, with D perhaps matching TRBD1 (5 bases). This CDR3 spans 13 amino acids. Germline CDR1 is ENHRY and CDR2 is SYGVKD. Trimming pared 10 bases from V and 7 bases from J, leaving 17 bases between. CDR3 loop: CATMRTGLNTIYF. For the CDR3, the DNA is TGTGCCACCATGAGAACAGGACTTAACACCATATATTTT.

This clonotype occurred a few times. J is TRBJ1-1 and V is TRBV9; the D gene is possibly TRBD1 (5 bases). CDR3 length: 15 residues. V was shortened by 4 bases and J by 4 bases, with 17 bases between the two germline ends. Germline V gives CDR1 SGDLS, CDR2 YYNGEE. The CDR3 region has the DNA TGTGCCAGCAGCCCCTGGACTGGGGGTGGCACTGAAGCTTTCTTT. Translating gives CASSPWTGGGTEAFF.

This clonotype was seen at least ten times. The rearrangement links TRBV5-6 to TRBJ2-7; possibly TRBD1 for D (7 bases). V gave up 6 bases and J gave up 3 bases, with 16 bases separating them. This CDR3 is 14 amino acids long. Germline V gene sequence: CDR1 SGHDT, CDR2 YYEEEE. The CDR3 DNA sequence: TGTGCCAGCAACCGGGGGACAGAACTCTACGAGCAGTACTTC. Amino acids: CASNRGTELYEQYF. The whole variable domain, filled in from reference TRBV5-6 and TRBJ2-7, reads DAGVTQSPTHLIKTRGQQVTLRCSPKSGHDTVSWYQQALGQGPQFIFQYYEEEERQRGNFPDRFSGHQFPNYSSELNVNALLLGDSALYLCASNRGTELYEQYFGPGTRLTVT.